This T cell receptor (beta chain) was profiled in a study of blood T cell repertoires in COVID-19. Overall study: There were acute and convalescent COVID-19 samples, and they came from the United States, Italy and Spain. T cells, B-cell-depleted T cells, or PBMCs supplied cDNA or gDNA.

In the original workflow: Researchers report that nucleated cell counts were estimated from reference gene primer amplification. Generated by immunoSEQ multiplex PCR, the TCRdb table keeps only in-frame clones and is missing some. The V and J calls and clone size come from that table; D and trimming were worked out from the DNA. Among roughly 120,000 clones, 70% to 90% were seen once, and the ten largest hold 0.88%. The V gene end was trimmed by 2 bases and the J gene end by 1 base; junction bases not matched to a gene: 9. Germline V lookup: CDR1 GTSNPN, CDR2 SVGIG (reference sequence). This CDR3 region has 19 residues.

The sequence derives from a woman in her forties or fifties with active or convalescent COVID-19. Sequencing was carried out using peripheral blood. The genes are TRBV30 and TRBJ2-3, with 16 bases matching TRBD2. CDR3 coding DNA: TGTGCCTGGAGTCGAACCTTTGGGACTAGCGGGAGGGGCACAGATACGCAGTATTTT. Translating gives CAWSRTFGTSGRGTDTQYF. Together with reference TRBV30 and TRBJ2-3, the CDR3 gives the full variable domain: SQTIHQWPATLVQPVGSPLSLECTVEGTSNPNLYWYRQAAGRGLQLLFYSVGIGQISSEVPQNLSASRPQDRQFILSSKKLLLSDSGFYLCAWSRTFGTSGRGTDTQYFGPGTRLTVL.